These T cell receptor beta chains were read from a single sample in a study of T cells after yellow fever vaccination. TCRdb ran MiXCR on the 5' RACE reads and lists one entry per CDR3 protein. The sample lists 300,000 to 450,000 distinct CDR3 sequences; around 8.1% were seen once. The specimen comprised PBMCs, sampled more than 35 days after the first yellow fever vaccination. The receptors derive from a young man who received the YFV17D yellow fever vaccine. Each CDR3 is given with its conserved first and last residue. D genes are given only for firm matches. Clone size is stated in some rows and not others, as once, few, many or a class when expanded.

clone size	V gene	D gene	J gene	CDR3 protein	CDR3 DNA
many	TRBV7-2	TRBD2	TRBJ2-1	CASSLELAGGEQFF	TGTGCCAGCAGCTTAGAACTAGCGGGGGGAGAGCAGTTCTTC
few	TRBV5-1	TRBD2	TRBJ2-5	CASAFGGDQETQYF	TGCGCCAGCGCTTTTGGGGGGGATCAAGAGACCCAGTACTTC
NA	TRBV12-3/TRBV12-4	NA	TRBJ2-7	CASSFNTGLSYEQYF	TGTGCCAGCAGTTTCAACACAGGGCTATCTTACGAGCAGTACTTC
many	TRBV20-1	TRBD1	TRBJ1-2	CSAGDRGVGYGYTF	TGCAGTGCTGGCGACAGGGGTGTCGGCTATGGCTACACCTTC
many	TRBV12-3/TRBV12-4	TRBD1	TRBJ2-7	CASSPLPGQGSYEQYF	TGTGCCAGCAGTCCCCTTCCGGGACAGGGCTCCTACGAGCAGTACTTC
many	TRBV7-9	TRBD2	TRBJ2-3	CASSLPRASGDTDTQYF	TGTGCCAGCAGCTTACCCCGGGCTAGCGGGGACACAGATACGCAGTATTTT
many	TRBV20-1	TRBD1	TRBJ2-1	CSARRQGARNEQFF	TGCAGTGCTAGAAGACAGGGGGCGAGGAATGAGCAGTTCTTC
NA	TRBV4-1	NA	TRBJ1-2	CASSQVGRIFYGYTF	TGCGCCAGCAGCCAAGTAGGTCGGATTTTCTATGGCTACACCTTC
few	TRBV18	NA	TRBJ2-1	CASSPRGRSSYNEQFF	TGTGCCAGCTCACCACGGGGCAGGAGCTCCTACAATGAGCAGTTCTTC
NA	TRBV12-5	NA	TRBJ2-2	CASGLLTGHLTGELFF	TGTGCTAGTGGTTTGCTTACGGGACACCTAACCGGGGAGCTGTTTTTT
NA	TRBV25-1	NA	TRBJ2-1	CASSGPQDPGDEQFF	TGTGCCAGCAGTGGTCCCCAAGATCCCGGGGATGAGCAGTTCTTC
NA	TRBV5-1	NA	TRBJ2-1	CASSYSKGGNEQFF	TGCGCCAGCAGCTACAGCAAAGGGGGCAATGAGCAGTTCTTC
many	TRBV5-1	NA	TRBJ2-1	CASRVLPDSHNEQFF	TGCGCCAGCAGGGTCTTGCCCGATTCACACAATGAGCAGTTCTTC
NA	TRBV6-2/TRBV6-3	NA	TRBJ2-7	CASKVFPGPYEQYF	TGTGCCAGCAAAGTTTTTCCGGGACCATACGAGCAGTACTTC
few	TRBV27	NA	TRBJ2-6	CASSFTGDSGANVLTF	TGTGCCAGCAGTTTTACCGGAGACTCTGGGGCCAACGTCCTGACTTTC
NA	TRBV6-4	NA	TRBJ1-1	CASSDEWSRTMNTEAFF	TGTGCCAGCAGTGACGAGTGGTCCAGGACCATGAACACTGAAGCTTTCTTT
few	TRBV15	TRBD2	TRBJ2-1	CATSSRLAIMGEQFF	TGTGCCACCAGCTCCCGACTAGCTATCATGGGTGAGCAGTTCTTC
NA	TRBV29-1	TRBD1	TRBJ1-2	CSGGTGHGYTF	TGCAGCGGGGGGACAGGGCATGGCTACACCTTC
NA	TRBV28	NA	TRBJ1-4	CASTGYNEKLFF	TGTGCCAGCACCGGTTATAATGAAAAACTGTTTTTT
NA	TRBV5-4	NA	TRBJ2-7	CASSLGGRLSAYEQYF	TGTGCCAGCAGCTTGGGGGGCCGACTCAGCGCCTACGAGCAGTACTTC
NA	TRBV7-8	NA	TRBJ2-1	CATGGQNLNYNEQFF	TGTGCCACGGGGGGACAGAACTTAAACTACAATGAGCAGTTCTTC
NA	TRBV9	NA	TRBJ2-1	CASSVLRGGAANEQFF	TGTGCCAGCAGCGTACTTAGAGGGGGGGCCGCCAATGAGCAGTTCTTC
NA	TRBV5-6	NA	TRBJ1-1	CASSWATEAFF	TGTGCCAGCAGCTGGGCCACTGAAGCTTTCTTT
few	TRBV5-6	NA	TRBJ2-2	CASSYPGTAGASGELFF	TGTGCCAGCAGCTACCCAGGGACCGCGGGGGCGTCCGGGGAGCTGTTTTTT
NA	TRBV15	NA	TRBJ2-7	CGTSPGPSYEQYF	TGTGGCACCTCGCCGGGGCCGTCCTACGAGCAGTACTTC
few	TRBV28	NA	TRBJ1-5	CASTPAIGEPQHF	TGTGCCAGCACGCCCGCGATTGGTGAGCCCCAGCATTTT
NA	TRBV5-1	NA	TRBJ2-3	CASGPNRDTQYF	TGCGCCAGCGGGCCCAACAGGGATACGCAGTATTTT
few	TRBV5-1	NA	TRBJ1-1	CASSPLDWTEAFF	TGCGCCAGCAGCCCGCTGGATTGGACTGAAGCTTTCTTT
NA	TRBV7-2	TRBD2	TRBJ2-5	CASRPQLAGKKETQYF	TGTGCCAGCAGACCTCAACTAGCGGGTAAAAAAGAGACCCAGTACTTC
many	TRBV4-3	NA	TRBJ1-2	CASSPAHGGLQGGYTF	TGCGCCAGCAGCCCGGCCCACGGGGGGCTTCAGGGTGGCTACACCTTC
NA	TRBV3-1	TRBD2	TRBJ2-3	CASSYGLAGARRTDTQYF	TGTGCCAGCAGCTACGGACTAGCGGGGGCCCGGCGCACAGATACGCAGTATTTT
NA	TRBV27	NA	TRBJ1-2	CASSLRGPNYGYTF	TGTGCCAGCAGTTTACGTGGTCCTAACTATGGCTACACCTTC
few	TRBV6-1	TRBD2	TRBJ2-1	CASSNELSGGAGEQFF	TGTGCCAGCAGTAATGAACTTAGCGGGGGGGCCGGTGAGCAGTTCTTC
NA	TRBV20-1	NA	TRBJ2-5	CSARTFLETQYF	TGCAGTGCTAGAACCTTTTTGGAGACCCAGTACTTC
NA	TRBV5-4	TRBD2	TRBJ2-2	CASRTGGPANTGELFF	TGTGCCAGCAGGACGGGGGGACCGGCGAACACCGGGGAGCTGTTTTTT
NA	TRBV20-1	NA	TRBJ2-6	CSARGGFSGANVLTF	TGCAGTGCCAGGGGTGGCTTCTCTGGGGCCAACGTCCTGACTTTC
NA	TRBV10-3	NA	TRBJ2-7	CAISDFSGHEQYF	TGTGCCATCAGTGACTTTTCTGGCCACGAGCAGTACTTC
NA	TRBV19	NA	TRBJ2-7	CASSIGFSSSLSYEQYF	TGTGCCAGTAGTATAGGGTTTTCGTCCTCTCTCTCCTACGAGCAGTACTTC
few	TRBV29-1	TRBD1	TRBJ1-2	CSVGQGEDYTF	TGCAGCGTGGGACAGGGAGAGGACTACACCTTC
NA	TRBV29-1	TRBD1	TRBJ1-2	CSVEGTAKGYGYTF	TGCAGCGTTGAGGGGACAGCAAAAGGGTATGGCTACACCTTC
few	TRBV3-1	NA	TRBJ2-5	CASSQSGEFQYF	TGTGCCAGCAGCCAAAGTGGGGAGTTCCAGTACTTC
many	TRBV11-2	TRBD2	TRBJ2-5	CASSFAGGEETQYF	TGTGCCAGCAGCTTTGCGGGGGGGGAAGAGACCCAGTACTTC
NA	TRBV7-9	NA	TRBJ2-4	CASSETVAKNIQYF	TGTGCCAGCAGCGAGACAGTAGCCAAAAACATTCAGTACTTC
NA	TRBV5-1	NA	TRBJ2-6	CASSLLAGPGANVLTF	TGCGCCAGCAGCTTGTTAGCAGGGCCTGGGGCCAACGTCCTGACTTTC
few	TRBV7-9	NA	TRBJ2-2	CASSPQVGVNTGELFF	TGTGCCAGCAGCCCTCAGGTTGGCGTTAACACCGGGGAGCTGTTTTTT
NA	TRBV20-1	TRBD2	TRBJ2-5	CSARTSGGALKTQYF	TGCAGTGCTCGGACTAGCGGGGGGGCCTTAAAGACCCAGTACTTC